The 26 T cell receptor beta chains presented below share a single source sample, sequenced in a study of T cells expressing NK-cell markers. For each CDR3 protein, TCRdb gives one entry from its re-call of the 5' RACE reads, without DNA. This table holds about 450,000 distinct CDR3 sequences. What was sequenced was blood T cells: a sorted CD56 or NKG2C T cell subset, CD4+ or CD8+ T cells, or bulk PBMC T cells (not recorded which). The origin of the receptors is a woman aged 18-70 years in good health.

This rearrangement joins TRBV5-1 to TRBJ2-7; the TRBD2 assignment by TCRdb is unverifiable without DNA. The CDR3 has 15 residues. Germline V gene lookup returns CDR1 SGHRS and CDR2 YFSETQ. CDR3 region: CASSYWDGPVDEQYF.

The gene calls are TRBV10-3 and TRBJ2-7; with no DNA, the TCRdb D assignment of TRBD2 cannot be verified. The germline CDR1 and CDR2 sequences are ENHRY and SYGVKD. The CDR3 has 15 residues. CDR3 region: CAISLLAVGKYEQYF.

The chain recombines TRBV5-1 with TRBJ1-1; without DNA, the TCRdb call of TRBD1 cannot be checked. CDR3 length: 15 residues. Germline V gene sequence: CDR1 SGHRS, CDR2 YFSETQ. This CDR3 is CASSSPGTAYTEAFF.

Here the CDR3 reads CSVGGQGTEQYF. The V and J genes are TRBV29-1 and TRBJ2-7; TCRdb gives TRBD2 as the D gene, but with no DNA this cannot be confirmed. From germline, CDR1 is SQVTM and CDR2 ANQGSEA. CDR3 length: 12 amino acids.

The chain is built from TRBV6-2 or TRBV6-3 and TRBJ2-1; lacking DNA, the TRBD1 call made by TCRdb goes unchecked. Per germline, CDR1 MNHEY and CDR2 SVGEGT. This CDR3 spans 18 amino acids. CDR3 in amino acids: CASSYAPRRGLSFDEQFF.

The rearrangement uses TRBV29-1 and TRBJ1-2; TCRdb's D call of TRBD1 is untestable without DNA. This CDR3 has 15 residues. Germline V gives CDR1 SQVTM, CDR2 ANQGSEA. CDR3 amino acids: CSVETPESPNYGYTF.

The V and J genes are TRBV12-3 or TRBV12-4 and TRBJ2-1; TCRdb's D call, TRBD2, is unchecked because there is no DNA. This CDR3 comprises 14 residues. The CDR3 is CASSGGFSYNEQFF.

The gene calls are TRBV7-6 and TRBJ2-1; TCRdb outputs TRBD1, but without DNA this stays unchecked. The CDR3 loop spans 12 amino acids. CDR1 is SGHVS, CDR2 FNYEAQ, per germline. CDR3 sequence: CATRGPSNEQFF.

The gene calls are TRBV20-1 and TRBJ1-5; TCRdb lists TRBD1, though no DNA is available to test this call. The CDR3 runs to 14 residues. Germline CDR1 and CDR2: DFQATT and SNEGSKA (reference sequence). CDR3 amino acids: CSARDPGVHQPQHF.

The chain has TRBV12-3 or TRBV12-4 and TRBJ1-4; TCRdb's D call, TRBD1, is unchecked because there is no DNA. The CDR3 totals 16 residues. The CDR3 loop reads CASSPTGAATNEKLFF.

The rearrangement uses TRBV28 and TRBJ1-3; TCRdb returns TRBD1, unconfirmable since there is no DNA. The CDR3 covers 15 residues. Germline-derived CDR1 and CDR2 are MDHEN and SYDVKM. The CDR3 reads CASTNNRGYGNTIYF.

This chain uses TRBV11-3 with TRBJ2-1; without DNA, the TCRdb call of TRBD1 cannot be checked. The CDR3 extends over 14 amino acids. Germline values: CDR1 SGHNT, CDR2 YENEEA. CDR3: CASSQGQGQDEQFF. Full variable domain (rest looked up from reference TRBV11-3 and TRBJ2-1): EAGVVQSPRYKIIEKKQPVAFWCNPISGHNTLYWYLQNLGQGPELLIRYENEEAVDDSQLPKDRFSAERLKGVDSTLKIQPAELGDSAVYLCASSQGQGQDEQFFGPGTRLTVL.

This chain links TRBV7-9 with TRBJ2-7; TCRdb selects TRBD2, and the lack of DNA leaves this call unchecked. This CDR3 is 13 amino acids long. Per germline, CDR1 SEHNR and CDR2 FQNEAQ (reference sequence). The CDR3 loop is CASTLAAWGEQYF.

The chain employs TRBV7-6 and TRBJ1-5. CDR3 length equals 13 residues. Germline V gene data show CDR1 as SGHVS and CDR2 as FNYEAQ. The CDR3 sequence is CASSLDTDQPQHF.

V gene TRBV7-2 combines with J gene TRBJ2-3; checking the TCRdb D call of TRBD1 is not possible without DNA. There are 13 residues in the CDR3. The germline gives CDR1 SGHTA, CDR2 FQGNSA. The CDR3 spells CASPKQGADTQYF.

The chain has TRBV9 and TRBJ2-3; TCRdb indicates TRBD1, and absent DNA this call remains unverified. The CDR3 has 15 residues. The germline CDR1 and CDR2 sequences are SGDLS and YYNGEE. The CDR3 sequence: CASSVTTGERDTQYF.

The V gene is TRBV5-1, the J gene TRBJ2-6. Germline CDR1 reads SGHRS; CDR2 reads YFSETQ. This CDR3 spans 18 amino acids. The CDR3 loop is CASSLGWVSVSGANVLTF.

The chain recombines TRBV7-9 with TRBJ1-2; TCRdb outputs TRBD1, but without DNA this stays unchecked. CDR3 size: 13 residues. The V gene's germline CDR1 is SEHNR and CDR2 FQNEAQ (reference sequence). CDR3 sequence: CASSLALGAGYTF.

The chain employs TRBV20-1 and TRBJ2-1. The CDR3 sequence is 14 residues long. Germline-derived CDR1 and CDR2 are DFQATT and SNEGSKA (reference sequence). CDR3 sequence reads: CSATVGSSYNEQFF.

The rearrangement uses TRBV7-9 and TRBJ2-1; without DNA, the TCRdb call of TRBD1 cannot be checked. Germline V gene sequence: CDR1 SEHNR, CDR2 FQNEAQ (reference sequence). The CDR3 sequence is 15 residues long. This CDR3 reads CASSPDTGSWNEQFF.

This chain joins TRBV15 and TRBJ1-6; TCRdb indicates TRBD1, and absent DNA this call remains unverified. The germline CDR1 and CDR2 sequences are LNHNV and YYDKDF (reference sequence). The CDR3 loop spans 16 amino acids. This CDR3 is CATSRGRDNNNSPLHF.

The chain employs TRBV9 and TRBJ2-7. The germline V gene has CDR1 SGDLS and CDR2 YYNGEE. This CDR3 contains 15 residues. This CDR3 reads CASSAASGDSYEQYF. Based on the CDR3 plus reference TRBV9 and TRBJ2-7, the full variable domain is DSGVTQTPKHLITATGQRVTLRCSPRSGDLSVYWYQQSLDQGLQFLIQYYNGEERAKGNILERFSAQQFPDLHSELNLSSLELGDSALYFCASSAASGDSYEQYFGPGTRLTVT.

The chain uses TRBV27 and TRBJ1-4. This CDR3 is built from 13 residues. CDR1 MNHEY and CDR2 SMNVEV come from the germline V gene (reference sequence). The chain's CDR3 is CASSPEVYEKLFF.

This chain uses TRBV24-1 with TRBJ2-2. Germline CDR1 is KGHDR and CDR2 is SFDVKD. This CDR3 comprises 15 residues. The CDR3 here is CATSDFHGATGELFF.

V gene TRBV10-3 combines with J gene TRBJ2-1. Germline CDR1 reads ENHRY; CDR2 reads SYGVKD. This CDR3 spans 14 amino acids. CDR3: CAISATPTSNEQFF.

The chain employs TRBV23-1 and TRBJ1-2; the D gene TCRdb calls, TRBD1, cannot be checked with no DNA. TRBV23-1 qualifies as an ORF whose function is uncertain. The CDR3 is made up of 14 amino acids. The CDR3 is CASRHRTPGDGYTF.